The 13 T cell receptor beta chains below were found in one sample sequenced in a study of shared clonotypes between healthy human individuals. Some clones are missing from TCRdb's copy, which holds only in-frame ones; the method was immunoSEQ multiplex PCR. In the table there are roughly 660,000 clones, about 92% of which are singletons. Sequences were obtained from memory CD8+ T cells from PBMCs. The subset denotes: CD45RO+ cells pooled with CCR7-negative TemRA cells. The receptors here all came from a young man in good health. Some clones in this sample may be carry-over from other donors' samples.

This clone was seen once. The chain is built from TRBV19 and TRBJ2-2, with D possibly TRBD1 on 5 matching bases. The CDR3 length is 15 residues. Trimming left V 3 bases short and J 6 bases short, with 14 bases between. Germline CDR1 and CDR2: LNHDA and SQIVND (reference sequence). In nucleotides, the CDR3 is TGTGCCAGTAGTATTGGGGAAGGGGTAGCCGGGGAGCTGTTTTTT. This encodes CASSIGEGVAGELFF. The whole variable domain, remainder taken from reference TRBV19 and TRBJ2-2, is DGGITQSPKYLFRKEGQNVTLSCEQNLNHDAMYWYRQDPGQGLRLIYYSQIVNDFQKGDIAEGYSVSREKKESFPLTVTSAQKNPTAFYLCASSIGEGVAGELFFGEGSRLTVL.

V is TRBV30 and J is TRBJ2-5; 7 nucleotides line up with TRBD2. After removal of 3 bases from V and 1 base from J, the junction contained 8 bases not matched to a gene. The CDR3 runs to 15 residues. The germline V gene has CDR1 GTSNPN and CDR2 SVGIG (reference sequence). The CDR3 sequence: CAWRAPGLLQETQYF. The DNA of the CDR3 is TGTGCCTGGAGGGCCCCGGGACTACTCCAAGAGACCCAGTACTTC.

This clone has just one count. V usage is TRBV9 and J usage is TRBJ1-3, with TRBD1 identical over 7 bases. V was pared by 4 bases and J by 1 base, with 5 bases of the junction left unmatched. The CDR3 has 15 amino acids. Germline-derived CDR1 and CDR2 are SGDLS and YYNGEE. The CDR3 loop reads CASSHDRASGNTIYF. The CDR3 region has the DNA TGTGCCAGCAGCCACGACAGGGCGTCTGGAAACACCATATATTTT. Supplemented by reference TRBV9 and TRBJ1-3, the full variable domain reads DSGVTQTPKHLITATGQRVTLRCSPRSGDLSVYWYQQSLDQGLQFLIQYYNGEERAKGNILERFSAQQFPDLHSELNLSSLELGDSALYFCASSHDRASGNTIYFGEGSWLTVV.

V and J are TRBV28 and TRBJ1-2; D not certain. Germline V lookup: CDR1 MDHEN, CDR2 SYDVKM. Trimming pared 6 bases from V and 1 base from J, leaving 18 bases between. The CDR3 extends over 16 amino acids. CDR3 residues: CASSPGGPPFNYGYTF. The DNA of the CDR3 is TGTGCCAGCAGCCCCGGCGGGCCTCCTTTTAACTATGGCTACACCTTC.

The rearrangement links TRBV10-1 to TRBJ1-2; D is unresolved. The CDR3 covers 9 residues. V lost 8 bases, J lost 7 bases, and 5 bases lay in between. CDR1 WNHNN and CDR2 SYGVQD come from the germline V gene (reference sequence). The CDR3 loop reads CASRRGYTF. The CDR3, as DNA: TGCGCCAGCCGGCGTGGCTACACCTTC.

The V call is TRBV4-1, the J call TRBJ1-3; 7 bases fit TRBD1. CDR1 and CDR2 from the germline V gene are MGHRA and YSYEKL. CDR3 size: 17 residues. J was trimmed by 2 bases and V by 0 bases; bases with no gene match: 7. CDR3 residues: CASSQDERRGTGNTIYF. The CDR3 nucleotides are TGCGCCAGCAGCCAAGATGAACGCAGGGGGACTGGAAACACCATATATTTT.

This sequence joins TRBV30 and TRBJ2-7, with 10 bases lining up with TRBD1. The germline V gene encodes CDR1 GTSNPN and CDR2 SVGIG (reference sequence). V trimming: 0 bases; J trimming: 4 bases; junction bases outside the gene matches: 3. The CDR3 has 14 amino acids. The CDR3 reads CAWSVGTGDYEQYF. CDR3 DNA sequence: TGTGCCTGGAGTGTTGGGACAGGGGATTACGAGCAGTACTTC.

The CDR3 spells CASSSHRDSNQPQHF. In DNA form, the CDR3 reads TGTGCCAGCAGTTCTCACAGGGATAGCAATCAGCCCCAGCATTTT. V is TRBV27 and J is TRBJ1-5; D perhaps matches TRBD1 (6 bases). This CDR3 spans 15 amino acids. Germline values: CDR1 MNHEY, CDR2 SMNVEV (reference sequence). Trimming shortened V by 4 bases and J by 0 bases, and 10 bases separated the two germline ends.

The rearrangement uses TRBV5-1 and TRBJ2-1, with no clear D. There are 16 residues in the CDR3. V was trimmed by 1 base and J by 1 base, leaving 12 bases between them. The germline gives CDR1 SGHRS, CDR2 YFSETQ. The CDR3 spells CASSLFLKGSYNEQFF. In nucleotides, the CDR3 is TGCGCCAGCAGCTTGTTTTTAAAGGGATCCTACAATGAGCAGTTCTTC. Full variable domain (rest looked up from reference TRBV5-1 and TRBJ2-1): KAGVTQTPRYLIKTRGQQVTLSCSPISGHRSVSWYQQTPGQGLQFLFEYFSETQRNKGNFPGRFSGRQFSNSRSEMNVSTLELGDSALYLCASSLFLKGSYNEQFFGPGTRLTVL.

The V gene is TRBV6-1, the J gene TRBJ1-4; D remains unclear. Germline values: CDR1 MNHNS, CDR2 SASEGT. With 6 bases removed from V and 6 bases from J, the gap between germline ends came to 2 bases. This CDR3 comprises 10 residues. The chain's CDR3 is CASRDEKLFF. The CDR3 DNA is TGTGCCAGCAGAGATGAAAAACTGTTTTTT.

On this clone itself: Other nucleotide sequences from this sample produce the same CDR3. The J gene is TRBJ2-7, the V gene TRBV19; TRBD1 aligns across 8 bases. The V gene's germline CDR1 is LNHDA and CDR2 SQIVND (reference sequence). The CDR3 extends over 13 amino acids. With 3 bases clipped from V and 3 bases from J, the junction kept 1 base outside the gene matches. The CDR3 DNA sequence: TGTGCCAGTAGTATCGGACAGGGCTACGAGCAGTACTTC. It yields the protein CASSIGQGYEQYF.

Remarks on this clone: One end of the junction fails to match germline, which may point to a read error. This rearrangement joins TRBV4-2 to TRBJ2-5; D is possibly TRBD1 (6 bases). The CDR3 has 18 residues. Germline V gives CDR1 LGHNA, CDR2 YNFKEQ. CDR3 coding DNA: TGTGCCAACAGCCCGTGGGACACAGGGTTAGTTGGCCAAGAGACCCAGTACTTC. It encodes CANSPWDTGLVGQETQYF.

The CDR3 region has the DNA TGCAGCGTTCTGGGGACCAATCAAGAGACCCAGTACTTC. As protein: CSVLGTNQETQYF. This sequence joins TRBV29-1 and TRBJ2-5; D assignment may be TRBD1 or TRBD2 (5 bases each). The V gene lost 5 bases and the J gene lost 2 bases, with 12 bases spanning the gap. The CDR3 is 13 amino acids. Germline values: CDR1 SQVTM, CDR2 ANQGSEA.